This paragraph reports one T cell receptor (beta chain). The data were obtained in a study of cytomegalovirus exposure and HLA in healthy donors. In the PCR, 60 Vbeta and 13 Jbeta primers were used. Profiled with immunoSEQ multiplex PCR; TCRdb holds only in-frame clones, not every one. There are more than 200,000 clones in the sample; about 83% occur only once, and roughly 1.3% lies in the top ten. Sequenced material: PBMCs. This receptor was taken from a human donor in good health.

CDR3 loop: CASSPGGGGNQPQHF. CDR3 nucleotide sequence: TGTGCCAGCAGTCCCGGAGGTGGAGGCAATCAGCCCCAGCATTTT. The V and J genes are TRBV2 and TRBJ1-5; D is unresolved. CDR1 is SNHLY, CDR2 FYNNEI, per germline. Trimming took off 5 bases at V and 2 bases at J, with 13 bases between the two ends. This CDR3 has 15 residues. Full variable domain (outside the CDR3, taken from reference TRBV2 and TRBJ1-5): EPEVTQTPSHQVTQMGQEVILRCVPISNHLYFYWYRQILGQKVEFLVSFYNNEISEKSEIFDDQFSVERPDGSNFTLKIRSTKLEDSAMYFCASSPGGGGNQPQHFGDGTRLSIL.